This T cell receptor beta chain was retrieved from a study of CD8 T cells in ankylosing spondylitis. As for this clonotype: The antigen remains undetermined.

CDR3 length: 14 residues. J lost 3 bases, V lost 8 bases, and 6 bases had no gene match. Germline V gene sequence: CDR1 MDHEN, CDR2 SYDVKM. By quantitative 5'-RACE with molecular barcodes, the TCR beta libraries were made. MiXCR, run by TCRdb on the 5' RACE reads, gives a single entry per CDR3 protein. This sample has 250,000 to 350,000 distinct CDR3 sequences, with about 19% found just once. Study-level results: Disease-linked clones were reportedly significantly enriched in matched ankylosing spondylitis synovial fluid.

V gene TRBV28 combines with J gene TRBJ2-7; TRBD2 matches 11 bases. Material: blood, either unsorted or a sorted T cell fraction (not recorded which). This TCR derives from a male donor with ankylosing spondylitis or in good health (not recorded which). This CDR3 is CASGQTSGNYEQYV. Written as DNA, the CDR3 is TGTGCCAGCGGACAGACTAGCGGGAACTACGAGCAGTACGTC.